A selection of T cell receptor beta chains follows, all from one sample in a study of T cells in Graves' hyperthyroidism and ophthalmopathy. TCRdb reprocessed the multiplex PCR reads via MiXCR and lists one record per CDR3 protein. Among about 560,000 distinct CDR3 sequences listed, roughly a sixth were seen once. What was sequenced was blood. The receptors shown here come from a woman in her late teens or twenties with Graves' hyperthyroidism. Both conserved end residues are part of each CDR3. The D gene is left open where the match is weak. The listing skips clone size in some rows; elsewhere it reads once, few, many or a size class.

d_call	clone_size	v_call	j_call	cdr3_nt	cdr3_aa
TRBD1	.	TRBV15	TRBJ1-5	TGTGCCACCAGCAGCGGACAGGCCAATCAGCCCCAGCATTTT	CATSSGQANQPQHF
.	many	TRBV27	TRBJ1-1	TGTGCCAGCAGTTTATCAGCAGGGGTGAACACTGAAGCTTTCTTT	CASSLSAGVNTEAFF
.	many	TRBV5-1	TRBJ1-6	TGCGCCAGCAGCGCCCTTAGGGACACGTCACCCCTCCACTTT	CASSALRDTSPLHF
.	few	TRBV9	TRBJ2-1	TGTGCCAGCAGCGTAGGTGAAGGCAATGAGCAGTTCTTC	CASSVGEGNEQFF
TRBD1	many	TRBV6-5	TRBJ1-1	TGTGCCAGCAGTTACTCCACAGGGGGCCGGTCAAGCACTGAAGCTTTCTTT	CASSYSTGGRSSTEAFF
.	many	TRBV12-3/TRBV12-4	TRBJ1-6	TGTGCCAGCAAACTGGGGAACTCACCCCTCCACTTT	CASKLGNSPLHF
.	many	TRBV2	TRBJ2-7	TGTGCCAGCAGCCCAGTGCCCGCTTTGGAGCAGTACTTC	CASSPVPALEQYF
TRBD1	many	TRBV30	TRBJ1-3	TGTGCCTGGAGTACAGGACAGGGGGCACAAGGAAACACCATATATTTT	CAWSTGQGAQGNTIYF
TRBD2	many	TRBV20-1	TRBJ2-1	TGCAGTGCTAGTTTCGGACTAGCGGGTGAGCAGTTCTTC	CSASFGLAGEQFF
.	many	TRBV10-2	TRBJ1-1	TGCGCCAGCAGTCCCGACAGGTCGGGAACTGAAGCTTTCTTT	CASSPDRSGTEAFF
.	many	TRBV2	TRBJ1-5	TGTGCCAGCAGTGTCGAGACGGACAGTCCGAATCAGCCCCAGCATTTT	CASSVETDSPNQPQHF
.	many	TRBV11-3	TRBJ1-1	TGTGCCAGCAGCTTAGTCAGGTACACTGAAGCTTTCTTT	CASSLVRYTEAFF
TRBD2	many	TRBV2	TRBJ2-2	TGTGCCAGCCTCAATCCGGGAGGGGTTTTAGGGGAGCTGTTTTTT	CASLNPGGVLGELFF
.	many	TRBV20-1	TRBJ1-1	TGCAGTGCCACTAACCCGGGGACTGAAGCTTTCTTT	CSATNPGTEAFF
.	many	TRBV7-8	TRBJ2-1	TGTGCCAGCAGCTTAGATCGAGGGAACAATGAGCAGTTCTTC	CASSLDRGNNEQFF
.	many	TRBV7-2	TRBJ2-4	TGTGCCAGCAGCCCTTCTTTAGCCAAAAACATTCAGTACTTC	CASSPSLAKNIQYF
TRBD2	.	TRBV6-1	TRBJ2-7	TGTGCCAGCACCCTTAGCGGGAGACCCTACGAGCAGTACTTC	CASTLSGRPYEQYF
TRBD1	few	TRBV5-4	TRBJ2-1	TGTGCCAGCAGCTTGGACAGGGGCGCTGAGCAGTTCTTC	CASSLDRGAEQFF
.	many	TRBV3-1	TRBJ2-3	TGTGCCAGCAGCCAGGATAGAGGAGATACGCAGTATTTT	CASSQDRGDTQYF
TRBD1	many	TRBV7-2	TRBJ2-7	TGTGCCAGCAGCTTAGTGGGACAGGCGTCCTACGAGCAGTACTTC	CASSLVGQASYEQYF
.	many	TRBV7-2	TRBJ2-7	TGTGCCAGCAACCAAGACTCCGCAAGCTGGGACGAGCAGTACTTC	CASNQDSASWDEQYF
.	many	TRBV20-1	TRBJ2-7	TGCAGTGCTAGTAACCCAGCAGGCTCCTACGAGCAGTACTTC	CSASNPAGSYEQYF
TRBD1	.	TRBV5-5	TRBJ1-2	TGTGCCAGCAGCTTGGTTACAGGGGGTTATGGCTACACCTTC	CASSLVTGGYGYTF
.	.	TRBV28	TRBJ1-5	TGTGCCAGCAGCAATCAGCCCCAGCATTTT	CASSNQPQHF
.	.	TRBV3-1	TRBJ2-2	TGTGCCAGCAGCCGAACCGTGACCGGGGAGCTGTTTTTT	CASSRTVTGELFF
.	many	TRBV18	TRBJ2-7	TGTGCCAGCTCCGGAGGGCCCAGCGAGCAGTACTTC	CASSGGPSEQYF
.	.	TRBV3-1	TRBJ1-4	TGTGCCAGCAGCCAAGGGGACGAAGCTAATGAAAAACTGTTTTTT	CASSQGDEANEKLFF
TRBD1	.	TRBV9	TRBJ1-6	TGTGCCAGCAGCGTGGGGACAGGGGGGAATTCACCCCTCCACTTT	CASSVGTGGNSPLHF
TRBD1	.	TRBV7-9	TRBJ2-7	TGTGCCAGCATGGGGGAGGACAGGGGGTTATACGAGCAGTACTTC	CASMGEDRGLYEQYF
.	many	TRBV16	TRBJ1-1	TGTGCCAGCAGCCCGACAGTTCCCGAGGTGAACACTGAAGCTTTCTTT	CASSPTVPEVNTEAFF
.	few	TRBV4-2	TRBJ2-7	TGTGCCAGCAGCCAAGGGTCCTCCAGGGCTCTCTACGAGCAGTACTTC	CASSQGSSRALYEQYF
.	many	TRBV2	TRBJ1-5	TGTGCCAGCAGTGAATGGGGGGGGCAGCCCCAGCATTTT	CASSEWGGQPQHF
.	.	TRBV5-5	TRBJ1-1	TGTGCCAGCAGCTTTTCACTGGGGCAGATGAACACTGAAGCTTTCTTT	CASSFSLGQMNTEAFF
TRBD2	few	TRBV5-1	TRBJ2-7	TGCGCCAGCAGCTTCGCGGGCGGGAGCTCCTACGAGCAGTACTTC	CASSFAGGSSYEQYF
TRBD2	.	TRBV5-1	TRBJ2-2	TGCGCCAGCAGCTTGTTTGCGGGGGTGAACACCGGGGAGCTGTTTTTT	CASSLFAGVNTGELFF
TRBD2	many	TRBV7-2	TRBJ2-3	TGTGCCAGCAGACCTGGACTAGCGCCCGCGGGTACGCAGTATTTT	CASRPGLAPAGTQYF
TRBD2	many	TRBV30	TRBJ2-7	TGTGCCTGGAAAACAAGCGGGAGATCTTACGAGCAGTACTTC	CAWKTSGRSYEQYF
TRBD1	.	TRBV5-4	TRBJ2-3	TGTGCCAGCAGCTTACGACAGGGGAAGGATACGCAGTATTTT	CASSLRQGKDTQYF
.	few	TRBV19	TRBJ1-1	TGTGCCAGTAGTATTTACGGGGGGGTCTTCATGAACACTGAAGCTTTCTTT	CASSIYGGVFMNTEAFF
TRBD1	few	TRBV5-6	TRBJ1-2	TGTGCCAGCAGCATCTTACAGGGGAACTATGGCTACACCTTC	CASSILQGNYGYTF